The 24 T cell receptor beta chains given below trace back to one sample, sequenced in a study of T-cell reconstitution after alpha-beta-depleted transplantation in children. This sample's TCRbeta library carried unique molecular identifier barcodes. MiXCR, applied by TCRdb to the PCR reads, yields one record per CDR3 protein. The sample has fewer than 750,000 distinct CDR3 sequences; approximately 30% are singletons. This material consisted of PBMCs, taken before TCRalphabeta/CD19-depleted stem cell transplant. All receptors derive from a boy younger than two with Wiskott-Aldrich syndrome, due to receive a stem cell transplant.

This clonotype was detected a few times. This chain links TRBV9 with TRBJ1-3, with D possibly matching TRBD1 (5 bases). The V end was cut by 3 bases, the J end by 0 bases, with 10 bases between. The CDR3 consists of 15 residues. Germline V gene sequence: CDR1 SGDLS, CDR2 YYNGEE. In DNA, the CDR3 is TGTGCCAGCAGCGCCCGGACACTCTCTGGAAACACCATATATTTT. Its protein product is CASSARTLSGNTIYF.

The V and J genes are TRBV29-1 and TRBJ2-7; D gene unclear. The germline gives CDR1 SQVTM, CDR2 ANQGSEA. This CDR3 comprises 15 residues. Trimming took 6 bases from V and 1 from J, leaving 19 bases between them. The CDR3 loop reads CSVTPSSARSYEQYF. CDR3 in DNA: TGCAGCGTAACCCCATCCAGCGCCCGATCCTACGAGCAGTACTTC.

The table lists this clonotype with a few counts. The V and J genes are TRBV20-1 and TRBJ1-6; TRBD1 matches at 9 bases. From germline, CDR1 is DFQATT and CDR2 SNEGSKA (reference sequence). The junction had 5 bases not matched to a gene; V was cut back by 6 bases and J by 5 bases. The CDR3 spans 14 residues. CDR3: CSAGGQGNNSPLHF. The CDR3 nucleotides are TGCAGTGCGGGGGGACAGGGAAATAATTCACCCCTCCACTTT.

As to this clonotype: One end of the junction fails to match germline, which may point to a read error. The chain combines TRBV6-1 with TRBJ2-1; no firm D call. Germline CDR1 is MNHNS and CDR2 is SASEGT. This CDR3 is 15 amino acids long. DNA of the CDR3: TGTGCCAGCAGGGAAGGTGGAGAAGTAGGCAATGAGCAGTTCTTC. It yields the protein CASREGGEVGNEQFF.

J is TRBJ2-5 and V is TRBV20-1, with D hard to call. This CDR3 has 15 amino acids. Trimming stripped 5 bases from V and 5 bases from J, with 21 bases between. From germline, CDR1 is DFQATT and CDR2 SNEGSKA (reference sequence). CDR3: CSAAVGVFAGETQYF. The CDR3 nucleotides read TGCAGTGCTGCGGTTGGGGTCTTCGCCGGGGAGACCCAGTACTTC.

In this sample, this clonotype turned up a few times. This chain joins TRBV12-3 or TRBV12-4 and TRBJ2-5; 7 bases match TRBD2. The CDR3 spans 16 residues. With 3 bases clipped from V and 0 bases from J, the junction kept 7 bases outside the gene matches. CDR3 in DNA: TGTGCCAGCAGTTTTGGCAGCGGGGCGTACCAAGAGACCCAGTACTTC. Amino acid sequence: CASSFGSGAYQETQYF.

This chain links TRBV5-1 with TRBJ2-1, with a possible D match to TRBD1 (6 bases). V was trimmed by 2 bases and J by 6 bases, leaving 9 bases between them. CDR1 and CDR2 (germline): SGHRS, YFSETQ. CDR3 length equals 13 residues. The CDR3 sequence: CASSLQGLNEQFF. The CDR3 DNA follows: TGCGCCAGCAGCTTACAGGGTCTCAATGAGCAGTTCTTC.

V usage is TRBV10-3 and J usage is TRBJ2-3; 7 bases align to TRBD2. The junction had 11 bases not matched to a gene; V was cut back by 7 bases and J by 4 bases. CDR1 is ENHRY and CDR2 is SYGVKD in the germline V gene. CDR3 size: 15 residues. The CDR3 DNA is TGTGCCATCACTAAAAGCGGGAATAGGGCAGATACGCAGTATTTT. This translates into CAITKSGNRADTQYF.

There are a few counts of this clonotype. The chain joins TRBV5-1 to TRBJ2-4; D perhaps matches TRBD2 (6 bases). V gave up 2 bases and J gave up 0 bases, with 9 bases separating them. Germline V CDR1 and CDR2: SGHRS, YFSETQ. The CDR3 extends over 15 amino acids. This CDR3 reads CASSFRGVAKNIQYF. Written as DNA, the CDR3 is TGCGCCAGCAGCTTTCGCGGGGTAGCCAAAAACATTCAGTACTTC.

This clonotype was found a few times. The chain carries TRBV20-1 and TRBJ2-2, with D unclear. V lost 0 bases, J lost 8 bases, and 13 bases lay in between. The germline gives CDR1 DFQATT, CDR2 SNEGSKA (reference sequence). The CDR3 length is 14 residues. CDR3 bases: TGCAGTGCTAGAGATCGACGCTCACAAGGGGAGCTGTTTTTT. Amino acids: CSARDRRSQGELFF.

This rearrangement joins TRBV5-1 to TRBJ2-7; D is ambiguous. Deletions cut 4 bases from V and 0 bases from J, with 17 bases between. The CDR3 is 16 residues long. Germline loops: CDR1 SGHRS, CDR2 YFSETQ. The CDR3 is CASSAPVRGRSYEQYF. The CDR3 DNA reads TGCGCCAGCAGCGCCCCGGTTAGAGGTCGCTCCTACGAGCAGTACTTC.

This clonotype was observed a handful of times. The chain employs TRBV6-2 or TRBV6-3 and TRBJ2-4, with TRBD2 as a possible D gene (7 bases). The V and J ends lost 5 bases and 3 bases respectively, with 17 bases between them. The CDR3 is made up of 16 amino acids. Germline V gives CDR1 MNHEY, CDR2 SVGEGT. This chain's CDR3 is CASSRPRGAGKNIQYF. In DNA form, the CDR3 reads TGTGCCAGCAGTCGTCCCCGGGGGGCAGGCAAAAACATTCAGTACTTC.

This chain joins TRBV20-1 and TRBJ2-1; TRBD2 matches at 7 bases. CDR1 is DFQATT and CDR2 is SNEGSKA in the germline V gene (reference sequence). J was trimmed by 2 bases and V by 3 bases; bases with no gene match: 4. This CDR3 region has 14 residues. The CDR3 nucleotides are TGCAGTGCTAGGGAGGGACTAACCTACAATGAGCAGTTCTTC. This sequence encodes CSAREGLTYNEQFF.

This clonotype has only a few counts. The genes are TRBV19 and TRBJ2-7, with 8 bases that match TRBD2. CDR1 is LNHDA and CDR2 is SQIVND in the germline V gene (reference sequence). The junction had 10 bases not matched to a gene; V was cut back by 6 bases and J by 6 bases. The CDR3 runs to 14 residues. Written as DNA, the CDR3 is TGTGCCAGTAGGACGACAGCGGGAGCATCCGAGCAGTACTTC. Translating gives CASRTTAGASEQYF.

This clonotype was seen only a few times. This chain uses TRBV10-3 with TRBJ2-2; 8 positions agree with TRBD1. CDR3 size: 15 residues. V dropped 8 bases and J dropped 2; count of bases not matched to a gene: 7. Germline values: CDR1 ENHRY, CDR2 SYGVKD. DNA for the CDR3: TGTGCCATCTATACCGGACAGGGCAACACCGGGGAGCTGTTTTTT. Its protein is CAIYTGQGNTGELFF.

The chain recombines TRBV7-2 with TRBJ1-4, with D maybe TRBD1 (5 bases). Germline CDR1 and CDR2: SGHTA and FQGNSA. Trimming removed 4 bases at V and 7 bases at J, with 13 bases between. This CDR3 has 14 residues. The CDR3 DNA follows: TGTGCCAGCAGCTACCAGGGTGTCGGTGAAAAACTGTTTTTT. It codes for CASSYQGVGEKLFF.

This chain connects TRBV5-1 to TRBJ2-3; 16 bases align to TRBD2. The CDR3 has 16 residues. Trimming at V came to 4 bases and at J to 7 bases, leaving 6 bases not matched to a gene. Germline CDR1 and CDR2: SGHRS and YFSETQ. CDR3 protein: CASSPGLAGGPNTQYF. The CDR3 DNA reads TGCGCCAGCAGCCCGGGACTAGCGGGAGGGCCGAATACGCAGTATTTT.

This clonotype was counted only a few times. The V gene is TRBV5-1, the J gene TRBJ1-2; D remains unclear. The germline V and J ends were trimmed by 0 bases and 7 bases, with 13 bases remaining between them. This CDR3 region has 14 residues. The germline V gene has CDR1 SGHRS and CDR2 YFSETQ. CDR3 nucleotides: TGCGCCAGCAGCTTGGAGATCCCAGGTCGTGGCTACACCTTC. Translated, it gives CASSLEIPGRGYTF.

This clonotype was detected only once. J is TRBJ2-7 and V is TRBV7-2, with 9 bases fitting TRBD2. This CDR3 has 15 residues. From germline, CDR1 is SGHTA and CDR2 FQGNSA. V lost 5 bases and J lost 3; bases outside the gene matches: 8. As DNA, the CDR3 is TGTGCCAGCAGCCCGGTGGGTAGCGGGAGCTACGAGCAGTACTTC. The encoded protein is CASSPVGSGSYEQYF.

This clonotype turned up a few times. The genes are TRBV12-3 or TRBV12-4 and TRBJ2-1; TRBD2 aligns across 13 bases. This CDR3 region has 15 residues. The V segment lost 3 bases and the J segment 7 bases; nucleotides outside the gene matches: 3. The CDR3 protein is CASSFWGLAGNEQFF. The DNA for the CDR3 is TGTGCCAGCAGTTTTTGGGGACTAGCGGGAAATGAGCAGTTCTTC.

The chain employs TRBV29-1 and TRBJ2-5; D not resolved. The CDR3 extends over 13 amino acids. In germline, CDR1 is SQVTM, CDR2 ANQGSEA. V gave up 6 bases and J gave up 3 bases, with 14 bases separating them. The CDR3 region has the DNA TGCAGCGTAAAATGGGCCGCTAAAGAGACCCAGTACTTC. Its protein product is CSVKWAAKETQYF.

The chain joins TRBV7-2 to TRBJ2-1, with 7 bases aligning to TRBD2. The CDR3 has 15 amino acids. Germline V gene sequence: CDR1 SGHTA, CDR2 FQGNSA. V lost 5 bases and J lost 3; bases outside the gene matches: 7. The CDR3, as DNA: TGTGCCAGCAGCAGGCTAGCGGACCTCTACAATGAGCAGTTCTTC. Protein sequence: CASSRLADLYNEQFF.

This rearrangement joins TRBV5-1 to TRBJ1-5, with 9 positions matching TRBD1. The CDR3 contains 18 residues. Germline lookup yields CDR1 SGHRS and CDR2 YFSETQ. V dropped 4 bases and J dropped 2; count of bases not matched to a gene: 13. CDR3 loop: CASSPGQGGVTRNQPQHF. The CDR3 DNA sequence: TGCGCCAGCAGCCCGGGACAGGGAGGCGTTACGCGCAATCAGCCCCAGCATTTT. Complete variable domain (other parts from reference TRBV5-1 and TRBJ1-5): KAGVTQTPRYLIKTRGQQVTLSCSPISGHRSVSWYQQTPGQGLQFLFEYFSETQRNKGNFPGRFSGRQFSNSRSEMNVSTLELGDSALYLCASSPGQGGVTRNQPQHFGDGTRLSIL.

This chain links TRBV7-2 with TRBJ2-3; perhaps TRBD1 as D (5 bases). The CDR3 loop spans 15 amino acids. V was pared by 2 bases and J by 6 bases, with 15 bases between. Germline lookup yields CDR1 SGHTA and CDR2 FQGNSA. The DNA for the CDR3 is TGTGCCAGCAGCTTAAATCCCAGGGCCCGGGATACGCAGTATTTT. It yields the protein CASSLNPRARDTQYF.